Shown below are 19 T cell receptor beta chains from a single sample sequenced in a study of metastatic and nonmetastatic thyroid tumors. From the PCR reads, TCRdb re-called clones with MiXCR. The repertoire has under 15,000 clones, about 33% of them found once; the top ten carry about an eighth. Patients underwent thyroid surgery, and none had received any treatment before it. The specimen was tumor tissue. The receptors derive from a female donor with papillary thyroid cancer or a benign thyroid nodule (not recorded which). Some clones in this sample may be carry-over from other donors' samples.

In its sample, this clone is medium-sized (0.01 to 0.1%). The CDR3 here is CASSFRGETQYF. In DNA form, the CDR3 reads TGTGCCAGCAGTTTCCGAGGGGAGACCCAGTACTTC. The chain employs TRBV12-3 or TRBV12-4 and TRBJ2-5, with D perhaps matching TRBD2 (5 bases). V was cut by 3 bases and J by 5 bases, with 7 bases left in between. The length of the CDR3 is 12 residues.

By sample share, this clone is medium-sized (0.01 to 0.1%). The genes are TRBV25-1 and TRBJ2-3; 8 bases are shared with TRBD2. The CDR3 totals 13 residues. The germline CDR1 and CDR2 sequences are MGHDK and SYGVNS. V lost 7 bases to trimming and J lost 0 bases; unmatched junction nucleotides: 0. The CDR3 coding sequence is TGTGCCAGCACTAGCGGGAGCACAGATACGCAGTATTTT. This sequence encodes CASTSGSTDTQYF.

The table lists this clone with many counts. The rearrangement uses TRBV20-1 and TRBJ2-7; 9 bases match TRBD1. The length of the CDR3 is 13 residues. V trimming: 2 bases; J trimming: 6 bases; junction bases outside the gene matches: 5. Germline CDR1 and CDR2: DFQATT and SNEGSKA (reference sequence). The CDR3 nucleotides are TGCAGTGCTAGAACAGGGACAGGGCCCGAGCAGTACTTC. Its translation is CSARTGTGPEQYF.

This sequence joins TRBV6-1 and TRBJ2-1, with 10 bases fitting TRBD1. The V segment lost 6 bases and the J segment 8 bases; nucleotides outside the gene matches: 7. Per the germline V gene, CDR1 is MNHNS and CDR2 is SASEGT. The CDR3 consists of 14 residues. The CDR3: CASRPRTGGHEQFF. CDR3 nucleotides: TGTGCCAGCAGACCCCGGACAGGGGGGCATGAGCAGTTCTTC.

The V gene is TRBV11-2, the J gene TRBJ2-3; TRBD1 aligns across 7 bases. V lost 7 bases, J lost 1 base, and 14 bases stayed unmatched. Germline V gives CDR1 SGHAT, CDR2 FQNNGV. CDR3 length: 17 amino acids. The CDR3 region has the DNA TGTGCCAGCATCTCCCATGACAGGGTGGGGGGCACAGATACGCAGTATTTT. Translation: CASISHDRVGGTDTQYF.

This chain links TRBV20-1 with TRBJ1-2; tentative D call: TRBD1 (6 bases). CDR3 length equals 13 residues. Trimming removed 0 bases from V and 7 bases from J, with 12 bases in between. Germline CDR1 reads DFQATT; CDR2 reads SNEGSKA (reference sequence). This CDR3 reads CSARDPGGAGYTF. The CDR3, as DNA: TGCAGTGCTAGAGATCCTGGGGGCGCTGGCTACACCTTC.

This clone qualifies as medium-sized (0.01 to 0.1%). The J gene is TRBJ1-2, the V gene TRBV20-1; D is uncertain. Per the germline V gene, CDR1 is DFQATT and CDR2 is SNEGSKA (reference sequence). This CDR3 comprises 11 residues. V was clipped by 4 bases and J by 9 bases, with 12 bases between them. In DNA, the CDR3 is TGCAGTGCTACCACCAGCGGGAGCTACACCTTC. This gives the protein CSATTSGSYTF.

This clone has a count of ten or more. The chain is built from TRBV4-1 and TRBJ2-7; 9 bases match TRBD1. CDR3 length equals 17 residues. Germline V gene sequence: CDR1 MGHRA, CDR2 YSYEKL. V lost 1 base, J lost 6 bases, and 13 bases stayed unmatched. In DNA form, the CDR3 reads TGCGCCAGCAGCCAAGTGGTCCTCGGGACAGGGCTTGGCGAGCAGTACTTC. Its translation: CASSQVVLGTGLGEQYF.

In this sample, this clone turned up many times. This may be a read error: a much more frequent sequence differs by one nucleotide. Additional DNA sequences in this sample encode the identical CDR3. V usage is TRBV2 and J usage is TRBJ2-7, with 10 bases matching TRBD2. V was clipped by 6 bases and J by 6 bases; unmatched bases: 5. The CDR3 has 13 residues. Germline values: CDR1 SNHLY, CDR2 FYNNEI. CDR3 loop: CASRGTSESEQYF. CDR3 DNA: TGTGCCAGCAGAGGGACTAGCGAGAGCGAGCAGTACTTC.

This clone has a count of ten or more. A much larger clone lies a single base off, so this may be a read error. This sequence joins TRBV28 and TRBJ1-1, with 7 bases identical to TRBD1. The CDR3 is made up of 14 amino acids. The germline gives CDR1 MDHEN, CDR2 SYDVKM. V shed 6 bases, J shed 1 base, and the junction held 5 bases outside the gene matches. CDR3 loop: CASRTGDSNTEAFF. The CDR3 DNA is TGTGCCAGCAGAACAGGGGACTCGAACACTGAAGCTTTCTTT.

V and J are TRBV20-1 and TRBJ1-2; no firm D call. The germline CDR1 and CDR2 sequences are DFQATT and SNEGSKA (reference sequence). The CDR3 totals 14 residues. Trimming shortened V by 3 bases and J by 6 bases, and 17 bases separated the two germline ends. CDR3: CSASPGRPMDGYTF. CDR3 DNA sequence: TGCAGTGCTAGTCCGGGCCGTCCCATGGATGGCTACACCTTC.

This rearrangement joins TRBV28 to TRBJ2-7; D is possibly TRBD1 or TRBD2 (5 bases each). Per the germline V gene, CDR1 is MDHEN and CDR2 is SYDVKM. Trimming stripped 3 bases from V and 3 bases from J, with 12 bases between. CDR3 size: 14 residues. CDR3 DNA: TGTGCCAGCAGTTTTGAGGGGTTCGGCTACGAGCAGTACTTC. Its protein is CASSFEGFGYEQYF.

In its sample, this clone was seen a few times. The chain joins TRBV19 to TRBJ2-1, with 14 nucleotides matching TRBD2. The CDR3 loop spans 13 amino acids. J lost 15 bases, V lost 5 bases, and 6 bases had no gene match. Germline V gives CDR1 LNHDA, CDR2 SQIVND (reference sequence). The CDR3 bases are TGTGCCAGTAGTCCGGGGACTAGCGGGAGATTGTTCTTC. Amino acids: CASSPGTSGRLFF.

The sample holds a few counts of this clone. This chain links TRBV11-2 with TRBJ2-1, with 9 nucleotides matching TRBD1. Per the germline V gene, CDR1 is SGHAT and CDR2 is FQNNGV. The CDR3 is 15 residues long. V dropped 6 bases and J dropped 4; count of bases not matched to a gene: 7. CDR3 region: CASRLGQGGYNEQFF. The DNA for the CDR3 is TGTGCCAGCAGGTTGGGACAGGGAGGATACAATGAGCAGTTCTTC.

This clone was detected many times. The chain combines TRBV2 with TRBJ2-3; D tentatively reads TRBD1 or TRBD2 (6 bases each). This CDR3 comprises 13 residues. Trimming pared 8 bases from V and 2 bases from J, leaving 11 bases between. Germline V gene data show CDR1 as SNHLY and CDR2 as FYNNEI. CDR3 loop: CASGGLVTDTQYF. CDR3 coding DNA: TGTGCCAGCGGGGGGCTCGTCACAGATACGCAGTATTTT.

This clone is judged medium-sized (0.01 to 0.1%). This sequence joins TRBV28 and TRBJ2-7; 7 bases are a match to TRBD1. The V segment lost 8 bases and the J segment 2 bases; nucleotides outside the gene matches: 6. Germline loops: CDR1 MDHEN, CDR2 SYDVKM. The CDR3 length is 13 residues. The CDR3 DNA reads as TGTGCCAGCGGTCCGGGACAGACCTACGAGCAGTACTTC. Its protein is CASGPGQTYEQYF.

As regards this clone: Other DNA sequences in this sample translate to the same CDR3. The V call is TRBV20-1, the J call TRBJ2-1, with 9 bases fitting TRBD2. The CDR3 spans 17 residues. Trimming at V came to 0 bases and at J to 7 bases, leaving 13 bases not matched to a gene. Germline V CDR1 and CDR2: DFQATT, SNEGSKA (reference sequence). The CDR3 reads CSARDVSSGIFYNEQFF. CDR3 nucleotides: TGCAGTGCTAGAGATGTTTCTAGCGGGATTTTCTATAATGAGCAGTTCTTC.

This clone was found a few times. The chain is built from TRBV14 and TRBJ2-3, with 8 bases identical to TRBD2. The V gene end was trimmed by 5 bases and the J gene end by 4 bases; junction bases not matched to a gene: 11. CDR1 and CDR2 from the germline V gene are SGHDN and FVKESK. The CDR3 consists of 16 residues. CDR3 sequence (DNA): TGTGCCAGCAGCGAGGTGGCGGGAGGAGGGGCAGATACGCAGTATTTT. Translation: CASSEVAGGGADTQYF.

The V and J genes are TRBV3-1 and TRBJ2-3; TRBD2 might be the D (5 bases). The CDR3 is 14 amino acids. Germline CDR1 and CDR2: LGHDT and YNNKEL (reference sequence). With 4 bases removed from V and 4 bases from J, the gap between germline ends came to 12 bases. As DNA, the CDR3 is TGTGCCAGCAGCCCACTAGGCCCCGCAGATACGCAGTATTTT. Its translation is CASSPLGPADTQYF.